One sample yielded the 13 T cell receptor beta chains listed below, sequenced in a study of monozygotic twins with inflammatory bowel disease (dated by TCRdb to the late 2010s). Library method: 5' RACE. Sequencing instrument: Illumina HiSeq 2500. After TCRdb reprocessed the reads, each CDR3 protein sequence was kept as one row, without DNA. The sample has a few hundred thousand distinct CDR3 sequences on record. In total, the top ten clones hold approximately 2.4% of the sample. What was sequenced was blood. All receptors come from a human donor with ulcerative colitis or Crohn's disease, or a healthy co-twin of an affected twin (not recorded which).

This chain connects TRBV7-3 to TRBJ2-2. CDR1 is SGHTA and CDR2 is FQGTGA in the germline V gene. The CDR3 spans 15 residues. CDR3 protein: CASSLTIGSTGELFF.

This chain joins TRBV6-1 and TRBJ1-1; no DNA is available, so the TRBD1 call from TCRdb remains unchecked. The CDR3 is 15 residues long. The germline V gene encodes CDR1 MNHNS and CDR2 SASEGT. The CDR3 protein is CASSEYGSLDTEAFF.

The CDR3 loop reads CASSEAQGQGFYEQYF. The genes are TRBV2 and TRBJ2-7; TCRdb lists TRBD1, though no DNA is available to test this call. This CDR3 region has 16 residues. Germline CDR1 SNHLY, CDR2 FYNNEI.

The chain couples TRBV5-1 to TRBJ2-4; with no DNA, the TCRdb D assignment of TRBD1 cannot be verified. The germline V gene encodes CDR1 SGHRS and CDR2 YFSETQ. The length of the CDR3 is 20 residues. This chain's CDR3 is CASSWDRAASGGLYKNIQYF.

This chain uses TRBV29-1 with TRBJ2-7; TCRdb gives TRBD2 as the D gene, but with no DNA this cannot be confirmed. The CDR3 runs to 11 residues. The germline V gene has CDR1 SQVTM and CDR2 ANQGSEA. The CDR3 is CSVEWGLEQYF.

The rearrangement links TRBV9 to TRBJ2-1; the TCRdb call, TRBD1, lacks DNA for checking. The CDR3 loop spans 17 amino acids. Germline V gene data show CDR1 as SGDLS and CDR2 as YYNGEE. The CDR3 reads CASSPRVGMSSYNEQFF.

The V gene is TRBV11-2, the J gene TRBJ1-6. The length of the CDR3 is 16 residues. Germline CDR1 and CDR2: SGHAT and FQNNGV. The CDR3 sequence: CASSLLGSSYNSPLHF.

This rearrangement joins TRBV5-5 to TRBJ1-2. The germline gives CDR1 SGHKS, CDR2 YYEKEE (reference sequence). CDR3 size: 14 residues. The chain's CDR3 is CASSPREGAYGYTF.

This chain joins TRBV13 and TRBJ2-1; TCRdb's D call of TRBD2 is untestable without DNA. CDR1 and CDR2 (germline): PRHDT, FYEKMQ (reference sequence). The CDR3 covers 15 residues. This CDR3 is CASTPTSGGLSEQFF.

The CDR3 here is CASSWGDRGFTGELFF. V gene TRBV12-3 or TRBV12-4 combines with J gene TRBJ2-2; TCRdb names TRBD1, which stays unverified in the absence of DNA. This CDR3 spans 16 amino acids.

The chain uses TRBV4-3 and TRBJ2-7; checking the TCRdb D call of TRBD2 is not possible without DNA. CDR1 and CDR2 from the germline V gene are LGHNA and YSLEER. The CDR3 consists of 12 residues. This chain's CDR3 is CASSQDGGKQYF.

J is TRBJ2-7 and V is TRBV6-2 or TRBV6-3; checking the TCRdb D call of TRBD1 is not possible without DNA. Germline V CDR1 and CDR2: MNHEY, SVGEGT. CDR3 size: 14 residues. The CDR3 region is CASSYWTGTYEQYF.

The rearrangement links TRBV7-2 to TRBJ2-1; no DNA is available, so the TRBD2 call from TCRdb remains unchecked. The CDR3 is 17 amino acids. CDR1 and CDR2 from the germline V gene are SGHTA and FQGNSA. CDR3 loop: CASSLRRGGLRGNEQFF.